This T cell receptor (beta chain) derives from a study of neurological immune-mediated disorders. Germline lookup yields CDR1 MNHEY and CDR2 SMNVEV (reference sequence). This CDR3 has 14 amino acids. After removal of 6 bases from V and 3 bases from J, the junction contained 4 bases not matched to a gene. Unsorted libraries came from 2 million PBMCs stored at -80 °C. In its sample, this clonotype was seen many times. From the 5' RACE reads, TCRdb called clonotypes with MiXCR, one entry per CDR3 protein. This table holds some 16,000 distinct CDR3 sequences, about 20% found once. J is TRBJ2-7 and V is TRBV27, with TRBD1 matching over 11 bases. The sequence was collected from a man aged 50-60 years in good health. Sequencing used PBMCs. CDR3 loop: CASSPGTGGYEQYF. Here the CDR3 DNA reads TGTGCCAGCAGCCCTGGGACAGGGGGCTACGAGCAGTACTTC.